Listed here are 24 T cell receptor beta chains from one sample, sequenced in a study of blood T cell repertoires in COVID-19 (dated by TCRdb to the early 2020s). The library was built by means of the immunoSEQ multiplex PCR assay. TCRdb holds this immuneACCESS table with in-frame rearrangements only. Some clones are missing; in checked studies, unresolved V genes explain under half, and the rest has no known cause. This sample comprises tens of thousands of clones, more than 75% of them detected only once. Jointly, the top ten make up about 7.4% of the sample. Sequencing input: peripheral blood. The receptor source for this set is a human donor in a cohort sampled during active COVID-19.

This chain links TRBV4-3 with TRBJ2-7, with D possibly matching TRBD1 (6 bases). V was pared by 2 bases and J by 6 bases, with 8 bases between. Germline V lookup: CDR1 LGHNA, CDR2 YSLEER. The CDR3 length is 12 residues. The CDR3 protein is CASSQTGSEQYF. The CDR3 nucleotides are TGCGCCAGCAGCCAAACAGGGAGCGAGCAGTACTTC.

The sample holds a few counts of this clone. The chain links TRBV19 to TRBJ1-5, with 7 bases aligning to TRBD1. The CDR3 spans 16 residues. Germline assignment: CDR1 LNHDA and CDR2 SQIVND (reference sequence). V lost 3 bases to trimming and J lost 6 bases; unmatched junction nucleotides: 11. CDR3 coding DNA: TGTGCCAGTAGTATGGAGGAGGGGGCGGTAAGTCAGCCCCAGCATTTT. Translated: CASSMEEGAVSQPQHF. The full variable domain, its missing parts supplied by reference TRBV19 and TRBJ1-5, is DGGITQSPKYLFRKEGQNVTLSCEQNLNHDAMYWYRQDPGQGLRLIYYSQIVNDFQKGDIAEGYSVSREKKESFPLTVTSAQKNPTAFYLCASSMEEGAVSQPQHFGDGTRLSIL.

The chain employs TRBV6-2 or TRBV6-3 and TRBJ2-3; 14 bases match TRBD2. The CDR3 consists of 15 residues. From germline, CDR1 is MNHEY and CDR2 SVGEGT. The V segment lost 4 bases and the J segment 5 bases; nucleotides outside the gene matches: 2. The CDR3: CASSLGTSGGDTQYF. The CDR3 DNA sequence: TGTGCCAGCAGTTTAGGGACTAGCGGGGGAGATACGCAGTATTTT.

The CDR3 spells CASSRANYGYTF. CDR3 in DNA: TGTGCCAGCAGCAGGGCCAACTATGGCTACACCTTC. This chain links TRBV28 with TRBJ1-2; the D gene is possibly TRBD1 (5 bases). Trimming removed 6 bases at V and 2 bases at J, with 7 bases between. CDR1 MDHEN and CDR2 SYDVKM come from the germline V gene. CDR3 length: 12 residues.

The gene calls are TRBV9 and TRBJ1-2; TRBD1 is a possible D gene (6 bases). The CDR3 has 16 amino acids. Trimming pared 3 bases from V and 3 bases from J, leaving 18 bases between. Germline values: CDR1 SGDLS, CDR2 YYNGEE. The CDR3 is CASSATGTESHYGYTF. In nucleotides, the CDR3 is TGTGCCAGCAGCGCCACAGGGACGGAGTCTCACTATGGCTACACCTTC.

The chain employs TRBV4-2 and TRBJ2-7; the D gene is possibly TRBD1 (5 bases). This CDR3 contains 13 residues. Trimming shortened V by 1 base and J by 7 bases, and 11 bases separated the two germline ends. Germline V lookup: CDR1 LGHNA, CDR2 YNFKEQ. Here the CDR3 DNA reads TGTGCCAGCAGCCAAGCGCCAGGGCGAGAGCAGTACTTC. Its translation is CASSQAPGREQYF.

The V gene is TRBV29-1, the J gene TRBJ1-1, with a tentative D call TRBD1 (6 bases). Germline V gene sequence: CDR1 SQVTM, CDR2 ANQGSEA. V dropped 5 bases and J dropped 3 bases, with 16 bases sitting between them. The CDR3 consists of 14 residues. As DNA, the CDR3 is TGCAGCGTTCTGGGGGCCGTATATTACACTGAAGCTTTCTTT. As protein: CSVLGAVYYTEAFF.

This clone is labeled medium-sized. The chain uses TRBV11-3 and TRBJ2-7, with 10 bases aligning to TRBD1. Germline CDR1 and CDR2: SGHNT and YENEEA. After removal of 4 bases from V and 4 bases from J, the junction contained 7 bases not matched to a gene. The CDR3 contains 15 residues. In DNA form, the CDR3 reads TGTGCCAGCAGCTACGACAGGGGGCCAGAGTACGAGCAGTACTTC. Its protein is CASSYDRGPEYEQYF.

This clone showed up just a few times. The chain couples TRBV11-2 to TRBJ1-1; D ambiguous. The germline V and J ends were trimmed by 1 base and 10 bases, with 13 bases remaining between them. From germline, CDR1 is SGHAT and CDR2 FQNNGV. The CDR3 has 13 amino acids. Written as DNA, the CDR3 is TGTGCCAGCAGCTTAGCCCACCTTGCGATAGCTTTCTTT. Translating it yields CASSLAHLAIAFF.

The gene calls are TRBV7-8 and TRBJ2-5; 8 bases line up with TRBD2. V was clipped by 2 bases and J by 6 bases; unmatched bases: 8. Germline V gives CDR1 SGHVS, CDR2 FQNEAQ. CDR3 length: 15 residues. CDR3: CASSLRTSNPQTQYF. The CDR3 DNA reads TGTGCCAGCAGCTTAAGGACTAGCAATCCACAGACCCAGTACTTC.

The chain links TRBV27 to TRBJ1-4; 8 nucleotides line up with TRBD1. Germline-derived CDR1 and CDR2 are MNHEY and SMNVEV (reference sequence). The CDR3 is 16 amino acids. The V segment lost 5 bases and the J segment 4 bases; nucleotides outside the gene matches: 9. CDR3 nucleotides: TGTGCCAGCAGTCCCGACCGGACAGGGAGTAATGAAAAACTGTTTTTT. It translates to CASSPDRTGSNEKLFF.

The chain carries TRBV9 and TRBJ1-3; unclear D gene. Germline V gene lookup returns CDR1 SGDLS and CDR2 YYNGEE. Trimming cost V 4 bases and J 0 bases, with 8 bases left between them. CDR3 size: 14 residues. The CDR3: CASSPGFSGNTIYF. DNA of the CDR3: TGTGCCAGCAGCCCCGGTTTCTCTGGAAACACCATATATTTT.

This chain uses TRBV7-2 with TRBJ1-2; tentatively, D is TRBD1 (5 bases). This CDR3 has 15 residues. The germline gives CDR1 SGHTA, CDR2 FQGNSA. The ends were cut back, 0 bases at V and 8 bases at J, with 16 bases in the middle. CDR3 protein: CASSLAGGTASGYTF. The CDR3 coding sequence is TGTGCCAGCAGCTTAGCTGGTGGGACTGCGTCGGGCTACACCTTC.

This chain uses TRBV5-6 with TRBJ2-1, with TRBD1 matching over 7 bases. Germline V gene data show CDR1 as SGHDT and CDR2 as YYEEEE. V lost 4 bases to trimming and J lost 1 base; unmatched junction nucleotides: 5. The CDR3 has 15 amino acids. CDR3 coding DNA: TGTGCCAGCAGCATCTACAGGGGTTCCTACAATGAGCAGTTCTTC. It specifies CASSIYRGSYNEQFF.

J is TRBJ1-1 and V is TRBV18; D might be TRBD1 (6 bases). Per germline, CDR1 KGHSH and CDR2 LQKENI. The length of the CDR3 is 13 residues. The V gene lost 2 bases and the J gene lost 8 bases, with 12 bases spanning the gap. CDR3 region: CASSPNRGAEAFF. The CDR3 DNA reads TGTGCCAGCTCACCAAATCGGGGGGCGGAAGCTTTCTTT.

This chain uses TRBV4-1 with TRBJ1-6, with unresolved D. There are 17 residues in the CDR3. Germline assignment: CDR1 MGHRA and CDR2 YSYEKL. Trimming shortened V by 0 bases and J by 0 bases, and 9 bases separated the two germline ends. CDR3 in DNA: TGCGCCAGCAGCCAAGATTCGGGGTACTCCTATAATTCACCCCTCCACTTT. This codes for CASSQDSGYSYNSPLHF.

V and J are TRBV9 and TRBJ2-2, with 8 bases matching TRBD2. Per the germline V gene, CDR1 is SGDLS and CDR2 is YYNGEE. Trimming took 3 bases from V and 6 from J; bases not matched to a gene: 4. CDR3 length: 14 residues. The chain's CDR3 is CASSARLASGELFF. DNA for the CDR3: TGTGCCAGCAGCGCTAGACTAGCGTCCGGGGAGCTGTTTTTT.

This clone was detected only a few times. This sequence joins TRBV18 and TRBJ1-6; 12 bases fit TRBD1. The CDR3 is 15 residues long. With 2 bases clipped from V and 8 bases from J, the junction kept 1 base outside the gene matches. Germline lookup yields CDR1 KGHSH and CDR2 LQKENI. The CDR3 loop reads CASSPGTGGDSPLHF. The CDR3 DNA reads TGTGCCAGCTCACCAGGGACAGGGGGCGATTCACCCCTCCACTTT. Complete variable domain (other parts from reference TRBV18 and TRBJ1-6): NAGVMQNPRHLVRRRGQEARLRCSPMKGHSHVYWYRQLPEEGLKFMVYLQKENIIDESGMPKERFSAEFPKEGPSILRIQQVVRGDSAAYFCASSPGTGGDSPLHFGNGTRLTVT.

This clone was observed a single time. The chain employs TRBV3-1 (or the pseudogene TRBV3-2) and TRBJ2-7; 9 positions agree with TRBD1. The CDR3 length is 14 residues. Germline V gene lookup returns CDR1 LGHDT and CDR2 YNNKEL (reference sequence). V dropped 3 bases and J dropped 6; count of bases not matched to a gene: 6. DNA for the CDR3: TGTGCCAGCAGCCAGGATAAGACAGGGGGCGAGCAGTACTTC. Its protein is CASSQDKTGGEQYF.

The chain joins TRBV14 to TRBJ1-2, with 11 bases that match TRBD1. Germline-derived CDR1 and CDR2 are SGHDN and FVKESK. The junction had 6 bases not matched to a gene; V was cut back by 4 bases and J by 8 bases. The CDR3 has 14 amino acids. The CDR3 bases are TGTGCCAGCAGCCCGGACAGGGGGCATGGCGGCTACACCTTC. Protein: CASSPDRGHGGYTF.

The rearrangement links TRBV3-1 (or the pseudogene TRBV3-2) to TRBJ2-1; TRBD2 matches 12 bases. V gave up 1 base and J gave up 7 bases; unmatched junction bases: 2. The germline V gene has CDR1 LGHDT and CDR2 YNNKEL (reference sequence). The CDR3 spans 15 residues. This chain's CDR3 is CASSQVGTSGNEQFF. The CDR3 bases are TGTGCCAGCAGCCAAGTAGGGACTAGCGGGAATGAGCAGTTCTTC.

This clone was counted a single time. This sequence joins TRBV9 and TRBJ1-3; D is undetermined. Looked up from germline, CDR1 is SGDLS and CDR2 is YYNGEE. CDR3 length: 11 residues. V lost 0 bases and J 10 bases, leaving 5 bases between the germline ends. As DNA, the CDR3 is TGTGCCAGCAGCGTAGATTCGACCATATATTTT. It translates to CASSVDSTIYF.

This sequence joins TRBV19 and TRBJ2-6; 7 bases agree with TRBD1. Germline V gives CDR1 LNHDA, CDR2 SQIVND (reference sequence). J was trimmed by 2 bases and V by 3 bases; bases with no gene match: 4. This CDR3 contains 16 residues. The CDR3 DNA follows: TGTGCCAGTAGTATGGCAGGGGGTACTGGGGCCAACGTCCTGACTTTC. Translated: CASSMAGGTGANVLTF.

This clone was counted a few times. The rearrangement links TRBV4-3 to TRBJ1-2; D perhaps matches TRBD1 (6 bases). Germline loops: CDR1 LGHNA, CDR2 YSLEER. CDR3 length equals 16 residues. V dropped 0 bases and J dropped 5 bases, with 16 bases sitting between them. The CDR3 loop reads CASSQDHEGGVYGYTF. The CDR3, as DNA: TGCGCCAGCAGCCAAGATCATGAAGGGGGTGTGTATGGCTACACCTTC.